What follows are 29 T cell receptor beta chains derived from one specimen sequenced in a study of PD-L1 blockade in urothelial cancer. Data came from immunoSEQ multiplex PCR; TCRdb stores just in-frame clones and leaves some out. The data contain tens of thousands of clones, about 79% of them singletons. The sequences come from PBMCs, collected around atezolizumab (anti-PD-L1) treatment. Receptors were obtained from a man in his fifties or sixties with urothelial cancer.

The J gene is TRBJ1-2, the V gene TRBV28; D perhaps matches TRBD1 (6 bases). Trimming stripped 2 bases from V and 8 bases from J, with 15 bases between. The CDR3 covers 14 residues. Germline lookup yields CDR1 MDHEN and CDR2 SYDVKM. The CDR3 is CASSLPGAEAGYTF. CDR3 nucleotide sequence: TGTGCCAGCAGTTTACCAGGGGCCGAAGCCGGCTACACCTTC.

The chain has TRBV4-2 and TRBJ2-5, with 13 nucleotides matching TRBD2. Germline values: CDR1 LGHNA, CDR2 YNFKEQ. The J segment lost 5 bases and the V segment lost 4 bases, leaving 10 bases of the junction unmatched. The CDR3 extends over 17 amino acids. DNA of the CDR3: TGTGCCAGCAGCCCCCGGACTAGCGGGGGAAACGGGGAGACCCAGTACTTC. It specifies CASSPRTSGGNGETQYF.

V usage is TRBV25-1 and J usage is TRBJ2-7; 8 nucleotides agree with TRBD1. The germline gives CDR1 MGHDK, CDR2 SYGVNS. J was trimmed by 6 bases and V by 8 bases; bases with no gene match: 9. The CDR3 consists of 13 residues. The CDR3 region is CASGKGQGGEQYF. CDR3 sequence (DNA): TGTGCCAGCGGTAAAGGACAGGGCGGCGAGCAGTACTTC.

A few counts support this clone. This chain joins TRBV19 and TRBJ1-5; tentatively, D is TRBD1 (6 bases). CDR3 length: 15 amino acids. Germline loops: CDR1 LNHDA, CDR2 SQIVND (reference sequence). Trimming shortened V by 4 bases and J by 7 bases, and 17 bases separated the two germline ends. The CDR3 here is CASSTLGPGTQPQHF. For the CDR3, the DNA is TGTGCCAGTAGTACGTTGGGGCCAGGGACACAGCCCCAGCATTTT. Together with reference TRBV19 and TRBJ1-5, the CDR3 gives the full variable domain: DGGITQSPKYLFRKEGQNVTLSCEQNLNHDAMYWYRQDPGQGLRLIYYSQIVNDFQKGDIAEGYSVSREKKESFPLTVTSAQKNPTAFYLCASSTLGPGTQPQHFGDGTRLSIL.

Only a few counts were recorded for this clone. The rearrangement links TRBV7-2 to TRBJ1-4; no clear D gene. The CDR3 loop spans 16 amino acids. Deletions cut 4 bases from V and 2 bases from J, with 14 bases between. Germline values: CDR1 SGHTA, CDR2 FQGNSA. In DNA, the CDR3 is TGTGCCAGCAGCTCCTACCCCCGAGGGACTAATGAAAAACTGTTTTTT. Encoded protein: CASSSYPRGTNEKLFF.

The chain has TRBV7-2 and TRBJ1-1, with TRBD1 matching 7 bases. Germline V gene lookup returns CDR1 SGHTA and CDR2 FQGNSA. The CDR3 loop spans 14 amino acids. V lost 4 bases and J lost 3; bases outside the gene matches: 5. CDR3 in amino acids: CASSSGQRHTEAFF. Written as DNA, the CDR3 is TGTGCCAGCAGCTCGGGACAGAGACACACTGAAGCTTTCTTT.

This chain joins TRBV7-6 and TRBJ2-1; D is ambiguous. The germline V and J ends were trimmed by 5 bases and 8 bases, with 13 bases remaining between them. The CDR3 contains 13 residues. Germline V gene sequence: CDR1 SGHVS, CDR2 FNYEAQ. The DNA of the CDR3 is TGTGCCAGCAGCCCCCTAATAAACTATGAGCAGTTCTTC. Translating it yields CASSPLINYEQFF. Full variable domain (missing parts from reference TRBV7-6 and TRBJ2-1): GAGVSQSPRYKVTKRGQDVALRCDPISGHVSLYWYRQALGQGPEFLTYFNYEAQQDKSGLPNDRFSAERPEGSISTLTIQRTEQRDSAMYRCASSPLINYEQFFGPGTRLTVL.

The J gene is TRBJ2-1, the V gene TRBV5-1; TRBD1 is a possible D gene (5 bases). Germline V lookup: CDR1 SGHRS, CDR2 YFSETQ. The CDR3 consists of 17 residues. Trimming cost V 1 base and J 0 bases, with 14 bases left between them. CDR3 nucleotide sequence: TGCGCCAGCAGCTTGTCTTGGGGCGCAGGCTCCTACAATGAGCAGTTCTTC. Residues: CASSLSWGAGSYNEQFF.

V and J are TRBV23-1 and TRBJ1-1, with D uncertain. TRBV23-1 is reported as an ORF; its role is uncertain. The CDR3 is 16 residues long. Between the trimmed V and J ends, which lost 0 bases and 2 bases, there was a span of 13 bases. DNA of the CDR3: TGCGCCAGCAGTCAATCTCCGAGGGAGGGTAACACTGAAGCTTTCTTT. Protein sequence: CASSQSPREGNTEAFF.

The chain recombines TRBV7-3 with TRBJ1-1; D is unclear. Deletions cut 3 bases from V and 1 base from J, with 6 bases between. Germline lookup yields CDR1 SGHTA and CDR2 FQGTGA. The CDR3 is 13 amino acids. Here the CDR3 DNA reads TGTGCCAGCAGCTTTCTGAGGAACACTGAAGCTTTCTTT. This translates into CASSFLRNTEAFF. The full variable domain, completed using reference TRBV7-3 and TRBJ1-1, is GAGVSQTPSNKVTEKGKYVELRCDPISGHTALYWYRQSLGQGPEFLIYFQGTGAADDSGLPNDRFFAVRPEGSVSTLKIQRTERGDSAVYLCASSFLRNTEAFFGQGTRLTVV.

This clone occurred once. V usage is TRBV5-1 and J usage is TRBJ2-2; 11 bases are a match to TRBD1. Germline V lookup: CDR1 SGHRS, CDR2 YFSETQ. CDR3 length: 15 amino acids. Trimming at V came to 3 bases and at J to 5 bases, leaving 3 bases not matched to a gene. DNA for the CDR3: TGCGCCAGCAGCTGGGGACAGGGGGAAACCGGGGAGCTGTTTTTT. Protein product: CASSWGQGETGELFF. The variable domain in full, with the rest retrieved from reference TRBV5-1 and TRBJ2-2, is KAGVTQTPRYLIKTRGQQVTLSCSPISGHRSVSWYQQTPGQGLQFLFEYFSETQRNKGNFPGRFSGRQFSNSRSEMNVSTLELGDSALYLCASSWGQGETGELFFGEGSRLTVL.

The chain recombines TRBV30 with TRBJ1-6, with D unresolved. Germline values: CDR1 GTSNPN, CDR2 SVGIG (reference sequence). The CDR3 is made up of 13 amino acids. Trimming pared 7 bases from V and 8 bases from J, leaving 15 bases between. CDR3 nucleotide sequence: TGTGCCTCAGAGGGTATTGGGGATTCACCCCTCCACTTT. It is translated as CASEGIGDSPLHF. Using reference TRBV30 and TRBJ1-6 for the parts outside the CDR3, the full variable domain is SQTIHQWPATLVQPVGSPLSLECTVEGTSNPNLYWYRQAAGRGLQLLFYSVGIGQISSEVPQNLSASRPQDRQFILSSKKLLLSDSGFYLCASEGIGDSPLHFGNGTRLTVT.

This clone was counted many times. The rearrangement joins TRBV2 to TRBJ1-5; D is unclear. The CDR3 sequence is 15 residues long. The V gene's germline CDR1 is SNHLY and CDR2 FYNNEI. V was clipped by 3 bases and J by 4 bases, with 13 bases between them. CDR3 loop: CASSDGGSANQPQHF. The CDR3 DNA reads TGTGCCAGCAGTGATGGCGGCAGCGCTAATCAGCCCCAGCATTTT.

The chain couples TRBV30 to TRBJ2-1; 8 bases map to TRBD2. The length of the CDR3 is 14 residues. The V gene's germline CDR1 is GTSNPN and CDR2 SVGIG (reference sequence). With 3 bases clipped from V and 5 bases from J, the junction kept 6 bases outside the gene matches. CDR3 sequence reads: CAWRLGGGNNEQFF. CDR3 nucleotide sequence: TGTGCCTGGAGGCTGGGCGGGGGGAACAATGAGCAGTTCTTC.

The J gene is TRBJ1-3, the V gene TRBV11-2; D unclear. Trimming left V 7 bases short and J 0 bases short, with 19 bases between. Germline CDR1 SGHAT, CDR2 FQNNGV. The CDR3 is made up of 17 amino acids. This chain's CDR3 is CASTFGVSGRSGNTIYF. CDR3 DNA sequence: TGTGCCAGCACCTTCGGCGTGAGCGGGCGCTCTGGAAACACCATATATTTT.

The CDR3 sequence is CASSETGRETQYF. CDR3 nucleotide sequence: TGTGCCAGCAGCGAGACAGGGAGAGAGACCCAGTACTTC. This sequence joins TRBV5-4 and TRBJ2-5; 7 bases are a match to TRBD1. J gave up 4 bases and V 4 bases, and 4 bases lay outside the gene matches. Per germline, CDR1 SGHNT and CDR2 YYREEE (reference sequence). CDR3 length: 13 residues.

This clone was seen once. The chain has TRBV9 and TRBJ1-2, with a possible D match to TRBD1 (6 bases). Trimming cost V 0 bases and J 2 bases, with 8 bases left between them. The germline V gene encodes CDR1 SGDLS and CDR2 YYNGEE. CDR3 length: 14 amino acids. As DNA, the CDR3 is TGTGCCAGCAGCGTAGGACAGGAAAACTATGGCTACACCTTC. Translating it yields CASSVGQENYGYTF.

V is TRBV2 and J is TRBJ1-1; D might be TRBD1 (6 bases). From germline, CDR1 is SNHLY and CDR2 FYNNEI. CDR3 length: 14 amino acids. The ends were cut back, 2 bases at V and 8 bases at J, with 15 bases in the middle. The chain's CDR3 is CASSERLQGREAFF. CDR3 nucleotides: TGTGCCAGCAGTGAACGGCTACAGGGAAGAGAAGCTTTCTTT.

The chain has TRBV2 and TRBJ1-5; D remains unclear. Germline V CDR1 and CDR2: SNHLY, FYNNEI. CDR3 length equals 12 residues. V lost 7 bases, J lost 0 bases, and 4 bases lay in between. The CDR3 DNA follows: TGTGCCAGCACAGATAGCAATCAGCCCCAGCATTTT. It encodes CASTDSNQPQHF.

The V and J genes are TRBV30 and TRBJ1-4, with D uncertain. Germline V CDR1 and CDR2: GTSNPN, SVGIG (reference sequence). The CDR3 contains 13 residues. The V and J ends lost 2 bases and 7 bases respectively, with 11 bases between them. Written as DNA, the CDR3 is TGTGCCTGGAGTTTGAGGGCGGGTGAAAAACTGTTTTTT. This translates into CAWSLRAGEKLFF. Complete variable domain (other parts from reference TRBV30 and TRBJ1-4): SQTIHQWPATLVQPVGSPLSLECTVEGTSNPNLYWYRQAAGRGLQLLFYSVGIGQISSEVPQNLSASRPQDRQFILSSKKLLLSDSGFYLCAWSLRAGEKLFFGSGTQLSVL.

This clone has more than one count but fewer than ten. The chain is built from TRBV9 and TRBJ1-2; perhaps TRBD1 as D (6 bases). Germline CDR1 SGDLS, CDR2 YYNGEE. The CDR3 runs 15 residues. Trimming stripped 4 bases from V and 7 bases from J, with 20 bases between. CDR3 amino acids: CASSPQVGGGSGYTF. The CDR3 DNA follows: TGTGCCAGCAGCCCCCAGGTGGGAGGGGGTAGTGGCTACACCTTC. Complete variable domain (other parts from reference TRBV9 and TRBJ1-2): DSGVTQTPKHLITATGQRVTLRCSPRSGDLSVYWYQQSLDQGLQFLIQYYNGEERAKGNILERFSAQQFPDLHSELNLSSLELGDSALYFCASSPQVGGGSGYTFGSGTRLTVV.

The chain uses TRBV19 and TRBJ2-7, with TRBD2 as a possible D gene (6 bases). CDR1 is LNHDA, CDR2 SQIVND, per germline (reference sequence). V was clipped by 5 bases and J by 2 bases, with 10 bases between them. This CDR3 is 13 amino acids long. CDR3 nucleotide sequence: TGTGCCAGTAGTTTTTCGGGGGCCTACGAGCAGTACTTC. Its translation: CASSFSGAYEQYF.

J is TRBJ2-3 and V is TRBV28, with 8 positions matching TRBD1. The V segment lost 5 bases and the J segment 6 bases; nucleotides outside the gene matches: 19. The germline CDR1 and CDR2 sequences are MDHEN and SYDVKM. The CDR3 has 18 amino acids. The CDR3 coding sequence is TGTGCCAGCAGTCCAATCGGAGTTGGCAGGGGGCAGTCGGATACGCAGTATTTT. This encodes CASSPIGVGRGQSDTQYF. The full variable domain, its missing parts supplied by reference TRBV28 and TRBJ2-3, is DVKVTQSSRYLVKRTGEKVFLECVQDMDHENMFWYRQDPGLGLRLIYFSYDVKMKEKGDIPEGYSVSREKKERFSLILESASTNQTSMYLCASSPIGVGRGQSDTQYFGPGTRLTVL.

V and J are TRBV7-8 and TRBJ1-3; D gene unclear. The germline V gene encodes CDR1 SGHVS and CDR2 FQNEAQ. V lost 0 bases to trimming and J lost 3 bases, with 9 bases between them. This CDR3 spans 15 amino acids. The CDR3 spells CASSLARRLGNTIYF. CDR3 sequence (DNA): TGTGCCAGCAGCTTAGCCAGGAGGCTTGGAAACACCATATATTTT.

V and J are TRBV19 and TRBJ2-5; 9 bases are a match to TRBD2. The CDR3 has 18 residues. CDR1 is LNHDA, CDR2 SQIVND, per germline (reference sequence). V lost 3 bases and J lost 5; bases outside the gene matches: 16. This chain's CDR3 is CASSINGLAGMRGETQYF. The DNA for the CDR3 is TGTGCCAGTAGTATTAATGGTCTAGCGGGGATGCGGGGGGAGACCCAGTACTTC.

V gene TRBV6-5 combines with J gene TRBJ2-5; D not resolved. The germline V and J ends were trimmed by 2 bases and 3 bases, with 7 bases remaining between them. The CDR3 is 13 residues long. Germline CDR1 is MNHEY and CDR2 is SVGAGI. The CDR3: CASSYGTEETQYF. The CDR3 DNA reads as TGTGCCAGCAGTTACGGAACAGAAGAGACCCAGTACTTC.

The chain has TRBV5-6 and TRBJ2-6; a weak D match, TRBD1 (6 bases). V gave up 6 bases and J gave up 0 bases, with 19 bases separating them. Germline CDR1 reads SGHDT; CDR2 reads YYEEEE. The CDR3 spans 18 residues. The CDR3 protein is CASTYYRAGNSGANVLTF. The CDR3, as DNA: TGTGCCAGCACTTATTACAGGGCCGGAAACTCTGGGGCCAACGTCCTGACTTTC. Complete variable domain (other parts from reference TRBV5-6 and TRBJ2-6): DAGVTQSPTHLIKTRGQQVTLRCSPKSGHDTVSWYQQALGQGPQFIFQYYEEEERQRGNFPDRFSGHQFPNYSSELNVNALLLGDSALYLCASTYYRAGNSGANVLTFGAGSRLTVL.

The chain couples TRBV29-1 to TRBJ2-7; a weak D match, TRBD1 (6 bases). CDR3 length equals 12 residues. CDR1 is SQVTM, CDR2 ANQGSEA, per germline. V was trimmed by 1 base and J by 3 bases, leaving 7 bases between them. Written as DNA, the CDR3 is TGCAGCGTTGAAGGCAGGGGCTACGAGCAGTACTTC. Its protein product is CSVEGRGYEQYF.

The V and J genes are TRBV7-6 and TRBJ2-7; 11 bases match TRBD1. The germline CDR1 and CDR2 sequences are SGHVS and FNYEAQ. With 5 bases clipped from V and 4 bases from J, the junction kept 10 bases outside the gene matches. The CDR3 totals 16 residues. This chain's CDR3 is CASSPTLRDRGYEQYF. The CDR3 nucleotides read TGTGCCAGCAGCCCCACTCTGAGGGACAGGGGGTACGAGCAGTACTTC.